Included here is one T cell receptor (beta chain) sequence, with context. The sample comes from a study of control samples from healthy donors and cancer patients. Assay: immunoSEQ multiplex PCR; the TCRdb copy retains only in-frame clones and omits some. This table has some 130,000 clones, about nine tenths appearing once. The CDR3 runs to 12 residues. V dropped 5 bases and J dropped 6 bases, with 13 bases sitting between them. Per the germline V gene, CDR1 is GTSNPN and CDR2 is SVGIG (reference sequence). The clonotype originates from a woman younger than 45 in good health. The chain combines TRBV30 with TRBJ1-2; tentative D call: TRBD1 (6 bases). The sequenced sample consisted of blood. CDR3 sequence reads: CAWGETGDGYTF. CDR3 DNA sequence: TGTGCCTGGGGCGAGACAGGCGATGGCTACACCTTC.